A selection of T cell receptor beta chains follows, all from one sample in a study of blood T cells in healthy people across ages. One entry per CDR3 protein results from TCRdb running MiXCR on the 5' RACE reads. The repertoire includes about 1.1 million distinct CDR3 sequences, about two fifths of them detected once, and around 13% sits in the top ten. Sequenced: blood. The receptors come from a man aged 18 to 30 in good health. Each CDR3 is given with its conserved first and last residue. The D gene is left open where the match is weak. The listing skips clone size in some rows; elsewhere it reads once, few, many or a size class.

j_gene: TRBJ1-2
v_gene: TRBV12-3/TRBV12-4
abundance: .
d_gene: .
CDR3aa: CASSNLGLNYGYTF
CDR3nt: TGTGCCAGCAGTAATCTGGGACTCAACTATGGCTACACCTTC

j_gene: TRBJ2-3
v_gene: TRBV18
abundance: .
d_gene: TRBD2
CDR3aa: CASSLRSGTSTDTQYF
CDR3nt: TGTGCCAGCTCACTCCGTAGCGGGACTAGCACAGATACGCAGTATTTT

j_gene: TRBJ1-1
v_gene: TRBV2
abundance: .
d_gene: .
CDR3aa: CASRETGSSAEAFF
CDR3nt: TGTGCCAGCAGAGAGACAGGCTCCTCTGCAGAAGCTTTCTTT

j_gene: TRBJ2-3
v_gene: TRBV7-2
abundance: .
d_gene: TRBD2
CDR3aa: CASSRRGGDTDTQYF
CDR3nt: TGTGCCAGCAGCCGGCGGGGGGGAGACACAGATACGCAGTATTTT

j_gene: TRBJ2-1
v_gene: TRBV14
abundance: .
d_gene: .
CDR3aa: CASSPMAMFGNEQFF
CDR3nt: TGTGCCAGCAGCCCGATGGCGATGTTCGGCAATGAGCAGTTCTTC

j_gene: TRBJ2-6
v_gene: TRBV3-1
abundance: .
d_gene: .
CDR3aa: CASNSRSGANVLTF
CDR3nt: TGTGCCAGCAACAGTCGCTCTGGGGCCAACGTCCTGACTTTC

j_gene: TRBJ2-5
v_gene: TRBV7-2
abundance: .
d_gene: TRBD1
CDR3aa: CASSSLDRLQETQYF
CDR3nt: TGTGCCAGCAGCTCCCTGGACAGGTTGCAAGAGACCCAGTACTTC

j_gene: TRBJ2-3
v_gene: TRBV28
abundance: few
d_gene: .
CDR3aa: CALEGTDTQYF
CDR3nt: TGTGCCCTCGAGGGCACAGATACGCAGTATTTT

j_gene: TRBJ1-2
v_gene: TRBV2
abundance: .
d_gene: .
CDR3aa: CASSVPRRSNYGYTF
CDR3nt: TGTGCCAGCAGTGTGCCCCGTCGATCCAACTATGGCTACACCTTC

j_gene: TRBJ2-2
v_gene: TRBV19
abundance: once
d_gene: .
CDR3aa: CASTKGSPGELFF
CDR3nt: TGTGCCAGTACTAAAGGTTCCCCCGGGGAGCTGTTTTTT

j_gene: TRBJ1-2
v_gene: TRBV11-1
abundance: .
d_gene: .
CDR3aa: CASSPTTSQDGYTF
CDR3nt: TGTGCCAGCAGCCCGACGACATCTCAGGATGGCTACACCTTC

j_gene: TRBJ1-6
v_gene: TRBV7-9
abundance: .
d_gene: TRBD1
CDR3aa: CASSPDGDRSPPHF
CDR3nt: TGTGCCAGCAGCCCAGACGGGGACAGATCACCCCCCCACTTT

j_gene: TRBJ1-1
v_gene: TRBV12-3/TRBV12-4
abundance: .
d_gene: .
CDR3aa: CASGYNTEAFF
CDR3nt: TGTGCCAGCGGGTACAACACTGAAGCTTTCTTT

j_gene: TRBJ2-5
v_gene: TRBV6-5
abundance: few
d_gene: TRBD2
CDR3aa: CATSGVLQETQYF
CDR3nt: TGTGCTACTAGCGGGGTACTACAAGAGACCCAGTACTTC

j_gene: TRBJ2-7
v_gene: TRBV7-9
abundance: .
d_gene: .
CDR3aa: CASSHPSGPSYEQYF
CDR3nt: TGTGCCAGCAGCCACCCTTCCGGACCCTCCTACGAGCAGTACTTC

j_gene: TRBJ1-2
v_gene: TRBV18
abundance: .
d_gene: TRBD1
CDR3aa: CASSPRTGGTNYGYTF
CDR3nt: TGTGCCAGCTCACCACGGACAGGGGGCACTAACTATGGCTACACCTTC

j_gene: TRBJ1-5
v_gene: TRBV6-9
abundance: .
d_gene: TRBD1
CDR3aa: CASSYPGQGWNNSNQPQHF
CDR3nt: TGTGCCAGCAGTTATCCCGGACAGGGATGGAATAATAGCAATCAGCCCCAGCATTTT

j_gene: TRBJ1-2
v_gene: TRBV20-1
abundance: .
d_gene: TRBD1
CDR3aa: CSARSDRDSYRYTF
CDR3nt: TGCAGTGCTAGATCGGACAGGGACTCCTATCGCTACACCTTC

j_gene: TRBJ2-7
v_gene: TRBV6-5
abundance: .
d_gene: .
CDR3aa: CASKGQGSYEQYF
CDR3nt: TGTGCCAGCAAGGGTCAGGGAAGTTACGAGCAGTACTTC

j_gene: TRBJ2-6
v_gene: TRBV7-9
abundance: few
d_gene: .
CDR3aa: CASSLARTTPSSGANVLTF
CDR3nt: TGTGCCAGCAGCTTGGCGAGGACAACTCCTAGTTCTGGGGCCAACGTCCTGACTTTC

j_gene: TRBJ2-3
v_gene: TRBV20-1
abundance: .
d_gene: TRBD2
CDR3aa: CSARSGLARDTQYF
CDR3nt: TGCAGTGCCAGGTCGGGACTAGCTCGAGATACGCAGTATTTT

j_gene: TRBJ1-4
v_gene: TRBV4-3
abundance: few
d_gene: TRBD1
CDR3aa: CASSQDGTARGEKLFF
CDR3nt: TGCGCCAGCAGCCAAGATGGGACAGCGAGAGGGGAAAAACTGTTTTTT

j_gene: TRBJ1-2
v_gene: TRBV20-1
abundance: .
d_gene: TRBD1
CDR3aa: CSAPNTGGGVDGYTF
CDR3nt: TGCAGTGCGCCGAACACAGGGGGCGGAGTGGATGGCTACACCTTC

j_gene: TRBJ2-3
v_gene: TRBV5-1
abundance: .
d_gene: .
CDR3aa: CASSLNGALGPDTQYF
CDR3nt: TGCGCCAGCAGCTTGAATGGTGCTCTGGGACCAGATACGCAGTATTTT

j_gene: TRBJ1-5
v_gene: TRBV27
abundance: few
d_gene: .
CDR3aa: CASSSNRARQPQHF
CDR3nt: TGTGCCAGCAGTTCAAACAGGGCTCGCCAGCCCCAGCATTTT